The 27 T cell receptor beta chains below come from one sample, sequenced in a study of blood T cell repertoires in COVID-19. Data came from immunoSEQ multiplex PCR; TCRdb stores just in-frame clones and leaves some out. This repertoire shows some 260,000 clones, around 86% found once; its top ten account for 1.5% to 2%. The sequenced sample was PBMCs or T cells enriched from blood (not recorded which). Source of these receptors: a man aged 35-49 years who had recovered from COVID-19.

This clone was seen a few times. The chain combines TRBV7-8 with TRBJ1-4; D remains unclear. Trimming took 5 bases from V and 5 from J, leaving 9 bases between them. This CDR3 is 13 amino acids long. From germline, CDR1 is SGHVS and CDR2 FQNEAQ. CDR3 region: CASSRRRNEKLFF. The CDR3 nucleotides read TGTGCCAGCAGCCGGCGGCGGAATGAAAAACTGTTTTTT.

The rearrangement joins TRBV2 to TRBJ2-7; 9 bases agree with TRBD1. Trimming cost V 7 bases and J 4 bases; bases outside gene matches: 8. Germline V gives CDR1 SNHLY, CDR2 FYNNEI. The CDR3 covers 14 residues. CDR3 residues: CASISGTGQYEQYF. The CDR3 nucleotides read TGTGCCAGCATTTCCGGGACAGGGCAATACGAGCAGTACTTC. The full variable domain, with the rest looked up from reference TRBV2 and TRBJ2-7, is EPEVTQTPSHQVTQMGQEVILRCVPISNHLYFYWYRQILGQKVEFLVSFYNNEISEKSEIFDDQFSVERPDGSNFTLKIRSTKLEDSAMYFCASISGTGQYEQYFGPGTRLTVT.

V gene TRBV2 combines with J gene TRBJ1-1; D not certain. V was shortened by 7 bases and J by 2 bases, with 11 bases between the two germline ends. CDR1 and CDR2 from the germline V gene are SNHLY and FYNNEI. The CDR3 has 13 amino acids. The CDR3 DNA sequence: TGTGCCAGCACCTTCACAGAAAACACTGAAGCTTTCTTT. It encodes CASTFTENTEAFF.

The gene calls are TRBV27 and TRBJ2-7, with D perhaps matching TRBD1 (6 bases). The CDR3 is made up of 12 amino acids. The V and J ends lost 3 bases and 7 bases respectively, with 10 bases between them. The V gene's germline CDR1 is MNHEY and CDR2 SMNVEV (reference sequence). CDR3 sequence: CASSFPQGEQYF. The CDR3 bases are TGTGCCAGCAGTTTCCCACAGGGTGAGCAGTACTTC.

The chain links TRBV6-2 or TRBV6-3 to TRBJ1-5; D is perhaps TRBD1 (6 bases). Deletions cut 6 bases from V and 5 bases from J, with 14 bases between. The CDR3 contains 14 residues. The V gene's germline CDR1 is MNHEY and CDR2 SVGEGT. Here the CDR3 reads CASSFYRVHQPQHF. DNA of the CDR3: TGTGCCAGCAGCTTTTACAGGGTTCATCAGCCCCAGCATTTT.

The rearrangement links TRBV4-2 to TRBJ2-7; TRBD2 aligns across 15 bases. This CDR3 has 20 amino acids. V lost 3 bases to trimming and J lost 2 bases; unmatched junction nucleotides: 14. Germline lookup yields CDR1 LGHNA and CDR2 YNFKEQ. CDR3 nucleotide sequence: TGTGCCAGCAGCCAGGGTCCCCTGGGACTAGCGGGAGGCCTGCCCTACGAGCAGTACTTC. It specifies CASSQGPLGLAGGLPYEQYF.

V is TRBV19 and J is TRBJ2-1, with TRBD2 identical over 8 bases. There are 14 residues in the CDR3. V lost 7 bases, J lost 4 bases, and 6 bases stayed unmatched. In germline, CDR1 is LNHDA, CDR2 SQIVND (reference sequence). This CDR3 reads CASIGIAGYNEQFF. The CDR3 DNA follows: TGTGCCAGTATTGGAATAGCGGGGTACAATGAGCAGTTCTTC. The variable domain in full, completed from reference TRBV19 and TRBJ2-1, reads DGGITQSPKYLFRKEGQNVTLSCEQNLNHDAMYWYRQDPGQGLRLIYYSQIVNDFQKGDIAEGYSVSREKKESFPLTVTSAQKNPTAFYLCASIGIAGYNEQFFGPGTRLTVL.

This clone was detected a few times. J is TRBJ2-7 and V is TRBV10-3, with 7 bases identical to TRBD1. The CDR3 is 13 residues long. J gave up 0 bases and V 7 bases, and 3 bases lay outside the gene matches. CDR1 ENHRY and CDR2 SYGVKD come from the germline V gene. In nucleotides, the CDR3 is TGTGCCATCAAGAGGGACAGCTCCTACGAGCAGTACTTC. Translation gives CAIKRDSSYEQYF.

This clone has just a few counts. V is TRBV15 and J is TRBJ1-2; D is perhaps TRBD1 (6 bases). Per germline, CDR1 LNHNV and CDR2 YYDKDF (reference sequence). V was pared by 0 bases and J by 8 bases, with 10 bases between. The CDR3 is 13 amino acids. Written as DNA, the CDR3 is TGTGCCACCAGCAGAGACAGGGGTTTGGGCTACACCTTC. It specifies CATSRDRGLGYTF. The full variable domain, completed using reference TRBV15 and TRBJ1-2, is DAMVIQNPRYQVTQFGKPVTLSCSQTLNHNVMYWYQQKSSQAPKLLFHYYDKDFNNEADTPDNFQSRRPNTSFCFLDIRSPGLGDTAMYLCATSRDRGLGYTFGSGTRLTVV.

The V call is TRBV12-3 or TRBV12-4, the J call TRBJ2-6; 7 nucleotides align to TRBD1. There are 13 residues in the CDR3. J gave up 8 bases and V 6 bases, and 4 bases lay outside the gene matches. CDR3 sequence (DNA): TGTGCCAGCAGCCCGGACAGGTCCAACGTCCTGACTTTC. Its protein product is CASSPDRSNVLTF.

The chain couples TRBV7-2 to TRBJ1-4; TRBD1 might be the D (6 bases). This CDR3 has 14 residues. The V gene lost 5 bases and the J gene lost 8 bases, with 15 bases spanning the gap. The V gene's germline CDR1 is SGHTA and CDR2 FQGNSA. In nucleotides, the CDR3 is TGTGCCAGCAGCGCTCAACAGGGCCGGGAAAAACTGTTTTTT. It codes for CASSAQQGREKLFF.

The chain employs TRBV5-1 and TRBJ2-7, with TRBD2 identical over 8 bases. CDR3 length equals 18 residues. CDR1 is SGHRS, CDR2 YFSETQ, per germline. V trimming: 0 bases; J trimming: 5 bases; junction bases outside the gene matches: 16. CDR3 loop: CASSLEALGVAGLNEQYF. The CDR3 nucleotides are TGCGCCAGCAGCTTGGAGGCTCTGGGGGTAGCGGGATTGAACGAGCAGTACTTC.

This chain links TRBV10-2 with TRBJ2-1; no reliable D call. CDR1 WSHSY and CDR2 SAAADI come from the germline V gene. V lost 4 bases and J lost 2, with 3 bases in between. The CDR3 covers 12 residues. The CDR3 reads CASSVTYNEQFF. The DNA of the CDR3 is TGCGCCAGCAGTGTAACCTACAATGAGCAGTTCTTC.

This clone was observed a single time. J is TRBJ2-2 and V is TRBV30; no definite D call. The germline V gene encodes CDR1 GTSNPN and CDR2 SVGIG (reference sequence). The CDR3 has 14 residues. The V and J ends lost 2 bases and 3 bases respectively, with 10 bases between them. The CDR3 nucleotides are TGTGCCTGGAGTATCTCGGGTTACACCGGGGAGCTGTTTTTT. Translated: CAWSISGYTGELFF. Full variable domain (outside the CDR3, taken from reference TRBV30 and TRBJ2-2): SQTIHQWPATLVQPVGSPLSLECTVEGTSNPNLYWYRQAAGRGLQLLFYSVGIGQISSEVPQNLSASRPQDRQFILSSKKLLLSDSGFYLCAWSISGYTGELFFGEGSRLTVL.

CDR3 bases: TGTGCCACCAGTGACAAGGGAATCGGGGCTAGCGGACAGGGATCCGGCGAGCAGTACTTC. This translates into CATSDKGIGASGQGSGEQYF. The V and J genes are TRBV24-1 and TRBJ2-7, with a possible D match to TRBD1 (8 bases). CDR3 length: 20 amino acids. The V gene's germline CDR1 is KGHDR and CDR2 SFDVKD. The V end was cut by 4 bases, the J end by 6 bases, with 33 bases between.

This clone was counted a single time. The chain carries TRBV7-9 and TRBJ2-5; D remains unclear. V lost 0 bases to trimming and J lost 4 bases, with 18 bases between them. The CDR3 loop spans 17 amino acids. CDR1 is SEHNR, CDR2 FQNEAQ, per germline (reference sequence). Here the CDR3 reads CASSLAALGQVRETQYF. In DNA, the CDR3 is TGTGCCAGCAGCTTAGCGGCTCTGGGTCAGGTACGAGAGACCCAGTACTTC.

V is TRBV4-3 and J is TRBJ2-7; TRBD2 is a possible D gene (6 bases). The CDR3 is 15 amino acids. V gave up 0 bases and J gave up 4 bases, with 13 bases separating them. Germline-derived CDR1 and CDR2 are LGHNA and YSLEER. CDR3 amino acids: CASSQEEGLGYEQYF. CDR3 nucleotides: TGCGCCAGCAGCCAAGAGGAGGGATTGGGATACGAGCAGTACTTC.

The chain is built from TRBV21-1 and TRBJ2-3; the D call of TRBD2 is as the table states it, not checked on the DNA. TRBV21-1 is marked as a pseudogene. CDR3 length: 21 residues. The DNA for the CDR3 is TGTGCCAGCAGCAACTCGTGGACTAGCGGGAGTGGGGTCAAGGCGACAGATACGCAGTATTTT. This gives the protein CASSNSWTSGSGVKATDTQYF.

This CDR3 is CASSVALRETQYF. The CDR3, as DNA: TGTGCCAGCAGTGTAGCGTTGCGCGAGACCCAGTACTTC. The chain has TRBV3-1 (or the pseudogene TRBV3-2) and TRBJ2-5; D perhaps matches TRBD2 (5 bases). CDR3 length equals 13 residues. Deletions cut 6 bases from V and 5 bases from J, with 13 bases between. Germline V gene lookup returns CDR1 LGHDT and CDR2 YNNKEL (reference sequence).

The rearrangement uses TRBV29-1 and TRBJ2-7, with a possible D match to TRBD2 (5 bases). Germline-derived CDR1 and CDR2 are SQVTM and ANQGSEA. The CDR3 sequence is 14 residues long. The V end lost 3 bases, the J end lost 3 bases, and 15 bases lay between the germline ends. CDR3 amino acids: CSVDGVSGNYEQYF. The CDR3 nucleotides read TGCAGCGTTGACGGTGTCTCGGGGAACTACGAGCAGTACTTC.

DNA of the CDR3: TGTGCCAGCAGCTGGGCGACAGGGACGAACACCGGGGAGCTGTTTTTT. Translation gives CASSWATGTNTGELFF. The chain combines TRBV4-2 with TRBJ2-2; the match to TRBD1 covers 7 bases. V gave up 5 bases and J gave up 0 bases; unmatched junction bases: 6. CDR3 length: 16 amino acids. Germline CDR1 is LGHNA and CDR2 is YNFKEQ.

The chain links TRBV5-1 to TRBJ1-1; TRBD1 matches at 9 bases. The germline CDR1 and CDR2 sequences are SGHRS and YFSETQ. CDR3 length: 16 residues. V trimming: 3 bases; J trimming: 6 bases; junction bases outside the gene matches: 12. The CDR3 region has the DNA TGCGCCAGCAGCTCAACAGGGGGCGTCGGTCTCGCTGAAGCTTTCTTT. Its protein is CASSSTGGVGLAEAFF.

This rearrangement joins TRBV6-1 to TRBJ1-5, with D possibly TRBD1 on 5 matching bases. Germline assignment: CDR1 MNHNS and CDR2 SASEGT. V was clipped by 2 bases and J by 0 bases, with 17 bases between them. CDR3 length equals 18 residues. CDR3 region: CASSESLGRLYSNQPQHF. CDR3 DNA sequence: TGTGCCAGCAGTGAATCTCTGGGGCGGTTGTATAGCAATCAGCCCCAGCATTTT.

This sequence joins TRBV18 and TRBJ2-2; no clear D. This CDR3 spans 12 amino acids. Germline CDR1 KGHSH, CDR2 LQKENI. Trimming left V 6 bases short and J 2 bases short, with 4 bases between. The CDR3 here is CASSLNTGELFF. The CDR3 DNA is TGTGCCAGCTCCCTCAACACCGGGGAGCTGTTTTTT.

V is TRBV9 and J is TRBJ1-4; no reliable D call. Trimming took off 8 bases at V and 7 bases at J, with 18 bases between the two ends. There are 14 residues in the CDR3. Germline V CDR1 and CDR2: SGDLS, YYNGEE. CDR3 sequence reads: CASSPGFRGEKLFF. The CDR3 region has the DNA TGTGCCAGTTCCCCGGGATTTCGAGGTGAAAAACTGTTTTTT.

This chain joins TRBV5-6 and TRBJ2-5, with D maybe TRBD2 (5 bases). Trimming took off 0 bases at V and 1 base at J, with 7 bases between the two ends. This CDR3 has 14 residues. Germline CDR1 is SGHDT and CDR2 is YYEEEE. CDR3 in amino acids: CASSLVATQETQYF. The CDR3 region has the DNA TGTGCCAGCAGCTTGGTAGCGACCCAAGAGACCCAGTACTTC.

This sequence joins TRBV7-2 and TRBJ2-3, with a possible D match to TRBD2 (5 bases). CDR3 length equals 14 residues. V was clipped by 1 base and J by 5 bases, with 10 bases between them. Germline V gene lookup returns CDR1 SGHTA and CDR2 FQGNSA. CDR3 sequence: CASSLGGSGDTQYF. Here the CDR3 DNA reads TGTGCCAGCAGCTTAGGAGGGAGCGGAGATACGCAGTATTTT.